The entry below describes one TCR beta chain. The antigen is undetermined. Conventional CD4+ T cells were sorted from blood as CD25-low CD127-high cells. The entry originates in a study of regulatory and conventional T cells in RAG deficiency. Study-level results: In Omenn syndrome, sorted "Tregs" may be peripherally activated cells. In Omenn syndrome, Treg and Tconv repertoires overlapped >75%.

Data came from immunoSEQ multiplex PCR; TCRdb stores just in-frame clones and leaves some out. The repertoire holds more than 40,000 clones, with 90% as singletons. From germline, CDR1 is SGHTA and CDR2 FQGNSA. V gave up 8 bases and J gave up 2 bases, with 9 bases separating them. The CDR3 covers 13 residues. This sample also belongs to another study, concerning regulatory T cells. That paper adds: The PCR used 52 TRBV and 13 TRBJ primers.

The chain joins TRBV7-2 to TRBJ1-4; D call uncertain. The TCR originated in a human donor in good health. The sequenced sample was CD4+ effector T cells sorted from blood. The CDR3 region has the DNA TGTGCCAGCGGGAAGCGGACTAATGAAAAACTGTTTTTT. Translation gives CASGKRTNEKLFF.